The 21 T cell receptor beta chains presented below share a single source sample, sequenced in a study of cytomegalovirus exposure and HLA in healthy donors. With 60 Vbeta and 13 Jbeta primers, the PCR was carried out. The table came from immunoSEQ multiplex PCR; TCRdb's copy has only in-frame clones and leaves some out. The sample lists a few hundred thousand clones; 65% to 75% were seen once. Material: PBMCs. The receptors were sampled from a woman younger than 45 in good health and CMV-seronegative.

This clone was seen a few times. This chain links TRBV5-1 with TRBJ2-5, with 10 bases fitting TRBD2. Losses at the gene ends were 6 bases for V and 1 base for J; bases not matched to a gene: 3. This CDR3 has 14 residues. Per germline, CDR1 SGHRS and CDR2 YFSETQ. The DNA for the CDR3 is TGCGCCAGCACTAGCGGGAGAAGCCAAGAGACCCAGTACTTC. It specifies CASTSGRSQETQYF.

The chain links TRBV7-3 to TRBJ2-1, with 7 positions matching TRBD2. The CDR3 consists of 15 residues. V lost 3 bases to trimming and J lost 8 bases; unmatched junction nucleotides: 10. Germline V lookup: CDR1 SGHTA, CDR2 FQGTGA. Here the CDR3 DNA reads TGTGCCAGCAGCTTTATTGGCGGGAGTTCCGATGAGCAGTTCTTC. This sequence encodes CASSFIGGSSDEQFF.

The table lists this clone with a few counts. The genes are TRBV29-1 and TRBJ2-3, with no clear D. The CDR3 is made up of 11 amino acids. The germline V gene encodes CDR1 SQVTM and CDR2 ANQGSEA. Trimming removed 6 bases at V and 4 bases at J, with 8 bases between. The CDR3: CSVLWPDTQYF. DNA for the CDR3: TGCAGCGTATTATGGCCAGATACGCAGTATTTT.

Comment on this clone: Within the sample, other DNA sequences also encode this same CDR3. V usage is TRBV2 and J usage is TRBJ2-5, with 7 bases aligning to TRBD1. The germline V gene has CDR1 SNHLY and CDR2 FYNNEI. The CDR3 sequence is 14 residues long. With V trimmed by 2 bases and J by 2 bases, 2 bases remained unmatched. Written as DNA, the CDR3 is TGTGCCAGCAGTGAACGACAGGGACAAGAGACCCAGTACTTC. It specifies CASSERQGQETQYF.

This clone was counted a few times. The gene calls are TRBV7-8 and TRBJ2-1; D is uncertain. Trimming shortened V by 3 bases and J by 6 bases, and 9 bases separated the two germline ends. The CDR3 covers 13 residues. CDR1 SGHVS and CDR2 FQNEAQ come from the germline V gene. CDR3 amino acids: CASSFLRGNEQFF. In DNA form, the CDR3 reads TGTGCCAGCAGCTTTTTGCGAGGCAATGAGCAGTTCTTC.

This chain connects TRBV19 to TRBJ2-2; 8 bases align to TRBD2. Looked up from germline, CDR1 is LNHDA and CDR2 is SQIVND (reference sequence). The CDR3 extends over 13 amino acids. Trimming at V came to 8 bases and at J to 4 bases, leaving 3 bases not matched to a gene. The CDR3, as DNA: TGTGCCAGTGGACTAGCTGGCACCGGGGAGCTGTTTTTT. Its protein product is CASGLAGTGELFF.

V and J are TRBV6-5 and TRBJ1-1; D ambiguous. Germline V gives CDR1 MNHEY, CDR2 SVGAGI. The CDR3 has 14 amino acids. Trimming shortened V by 5 bases and J by 5 bases, and 15 bases separated the two germline ends. The CDR3: CASSEGSLRTEAFF. The CDR3 coding sequence is TGTGCCAGCAGTGAGGGTTCCTTACGGACTGAAGCTTTCTTT.

The chain joins TRBV9 to TRBJ2-5, with unresolved D. Germline-derived CDR1 and CDR2 are SGDLS and YYNGEE. Trimming took 4 bases from V and 1 from J, leaving 11 bases between them. This CDR3 has 14 amino acids. The CDR3 here is CASSLRASQETQYF. CDR3 nucleotides: TGTGCCAGCAGCCTCCGAGCGTCCCAAGAGACCCAGTACTTC. Looking up the rest from reference TRBV9 and TRBJ2-5 gives the full variable domain: DSGVTQTPKHLITATGQRVTLRCSPRSGDLSVYWYQQSLDQGLQFLIQYYNGEERAKGNILERFSAQQFPDLHSELNLSSLELGDSALYFCASSLRASQETQYFGPGTRLLVL.

The gene calls are TRBV4-1 and TRBJ2-5; 11 bases are a match to TRBD2. There are 18 residues in the CDR3. With 5 bases clipped from V and 2 bases from J, the junction kept 13 bases outside the gene matches. Germline CDR1 MGHRA, CDR2 YSYEKL. The CDR3 loop reads CASSKSASGGTAQETQYF. CDR3 nucleotide sequence: TGCGCCAGCAGCAAGTCGGCTAGCGGGGGGACCGCTCAAGAGACCCAGTACTTC.

V is TRBV15 and J is TRBJ2-1; 8 nucleotides align to TRBD2. Germline V gene lookup returns CDR1 LNHNV and CDR2 YYDKDF (reference sequence). The CDR3 length is 19 residues. Trimming cost V 0 bases and J 4 bases; bases outside gene matches: 14. The CDR3 nucleotides read TGTGCCACCAGCAGAGATGAAGGAACTAGCGGAACTTATTACAATGAGCAGTTCTTC. This codes for CATSRDEGTSGTYYNEQFF.

The chain joins TRBV5-4 to TRBJ2-7, with D possibly matching TRBD1 (6 bases). Germline V gives CDR1 SGHNT, CDR2 YYREEE (reference sequence). The germline V and J ends were trimmed by 4 bases and 3 bases, with 14 bases remaining between them. The CDR3 sequence is 14 residues long. CDR3: CASSMAGTLYEQYF. The DNA for the CDR3 is TGTGCCAGCAGCATGGCCGGGACACTCTACGAGCAGTACTTC.

The sample holds a few counts of this clone. V gene TRBV7-2 combines with J gene TRBJ1-5, with D uncertain. Trimming removed 5 bases from V and 7 bases from J, with 12 bases in between. There are 13 residues in the CDR3. The germline V gene encodes CDR1 SGHTA and CDR2 FQGNSA. CDR3 DNA: TGTGCCAGCAGCGGCCCCCAGAGGCAGCCCCAGCATTTT. Its translation: CASSGPQRQPQHF.

This chain links TRBV30 with TRBJ2-3, with D perhaps matching TRBD2 (5 bases). V was clipped by 3 bases and J by 4 bases, with 17 bases between them. The CDR3 runs to 15 residues. Germline V gene data show CDR1 as GTSNPN and CDR2 as SVGIG (reference sequence). The CDR3 sequence: CAWRGRERFPDTQYF. DNA for the CDR3: TGTGCCTGGAGAGGACGGGAAAGATTCCCAGATACGCAGTATTTT. The full variable domain, rest sourced from reference TRBV30 and TRBJ2-3, is SQTIHQWPATLVQPVGSPLSLECTVEGTSNPNLYWYRQAAGRGLQLLFYSVGIGQISSEVPQNLSASRPQDRQFILSSKKLLLSDSGFYLCAWRGRERFPDTQYFGPGTRLTVL.

This sequence joins TRBV2 and TRBJ2-7; the D gene is possibly TRBD1 (6 bases). The germline V gene has CDR1 SNHLY and CDR2 FYNNEI. V lost 11 bases and J 3 bases, leaving 20 bases between the germline ends. There are 14 residues in the CDR3. Here the CDR3 reads CAGGKGPNSYEQYF. The CDR3 coding sequence is TGTGCCGGGGGCAAGGGGCCTAATAGCTACGAGCAGTACTTC.

This clone has just a few counts. The chain recombines TRBV7-4 with TRBJ2-7, with D possibly TRBD1 on 6 matching bases. CDR1 and CDR2 (germline): SGHVT, SQSDAQ. V was clipped by 2 bases and J by 6 bases, with 14 bases between them. This CDR3 contains 14 residues. CDR3 residues: CASSLHRVCVEQYF. Written as DNA, the CDR3 is TGTGCCAGCAGCTTACACAGGGTCTGTGTCGAGCAGTACTTC.

V and J are TRBV6-1 and TRBJ2-7; D is uncertain. V was trimmed by 1 base and J by 2 bases, leaving 12 bases between them. The CDR3 is 15 residues long. Germline lookup yields CDR1 MNHNS and CDR2 SASEGT. The CDR3 sequence is CASSEGASHPYEQYF. In DNA form, the CDR3 reads TGTGCCAGCAGTGAAGGGGCTTCTCATCCCTACGAGCAGTACTTC.

The V call is TRBV10-2, the J call TRBJ2-7; 10 nucleotides match TRBD2. Germline V gene lookup returns CDR1 WSHSY and CDR2 SAAADI. This CDR3 has 14 residues. After removal of 4 bases from V and 3 bases from J, the junction contained 3 bases not matched to a gene. CDR3 nucleotides: TGCGCCAGCAGTGGGGTAGCGGGGGGCTACGAGCAGTACTTC. Protein sequence: CASSGVAGGYEQYF.

The gene calls are TRBV6-1 and TRBJ2-2; TRBD2 matches 10 bases. V was pared by 4 bases and J by 7 bases, with 9 bases of the junction left unmatched. The germline CDR1 and CDR2 sequences are MNHNS and SASEGT. The CDR3 extends over 16 amino acids. In DNA form, the CDR3 reads TGTGCCAGCAGTGGACCAGCGGGAGGGCCGGTCGGGGAGCTGTTTTTT. It encodes CASSGPAGGPVGELFF.

V is TRBV7-8 and J is TRBJ1-5, with D maybe TRBD1 (5 bases). This CDR3 has 17 amino acids. Germline CDR1 is SGHVS and CDR2 is FQNEAQ. V was trimmed by 0 bases and J by 3 bases, leaving 15 bases between them. The CDR3 protein is CASSLAWRDSINQPQHF. As DNA, the CDR3 is TGTGCCAGCAGCTTAGCATGGCGAGACAGCATCAATCAGCCCCAGCATTTT.

The rearrangement links TRBV7-2 to TRBJ1-2; TRBD1 matches at 7 bases. V gave up 7 bases and J gave up 1 base; unmatched junction bases: 9. The V gene's germline CDR1 is SGHTA and CDR2 FQGNSA. The CDR3 consists of 15 residues. The CDR3 protein is CASNQQGSLNYGYTF. The CDR3 DNA reads TGTGCCAGCAACCAACAGGGGTCCCTTAACTATGGCTACACCTTC. The full variable domain, with the rest looked up from reference TRBV7-2 and TRBJ1-2, is GAGVSQSPSNKVTEKGKDVELRCDPISGHTALYWYRQSLGQGLEFLIYFQGNSAPDKSGLPSDRFSAERTGGSVSTLTIQRTQQEDSAVYLCASNQQGSLNYGYTFGSGTRLTVV.

The chain carries TRBV1 and TRBJ1-5; the tabulated D call, TRBD1, remains unverified against the DNA. TRBV1 is an annotated pseudogene. The CDR3 spans 17 residues. CDR3 sequence (DNA): TGCACCAGCAGCCAAGCCCAACCCGACAGGGGAGGTCAGCCCCAGCATTTT. Its protein is CTSSQAQPDRGGQPQHF.